The TCR beta chain described here comes from a study of T-cell reconstitution after alpha-beta-depleted transplantation in children. Researchers prepared the TCRbeta library using unique molecular identifiers, the study reports. One entry per CDR3 protein results from TCRdb running MiXCR on the PCR reads. Of hundreds of thousands of distinct CDR3 sequences in the sample, about a sixth were seen once. The CDR3 covers 15 residues. Sequencing was performed on PBMCs, mostly from graft donor cells, taken 360 days after TCRalphabeta/CD19-depleted stem cell transplant. This clonotype was obtained from a male patient between 2 and 10 years old who had a stem cell transplant for acute lymphoblastic leukemia, so the T cells may come from the graft donor. This chain connects TRBV21-1 to TRBJ2-1; the table gives TRBD1 as D, unverified against the DNA. TRBV21-1 is a pseudogene locus. The CDR3 loop is CASSVRDTSYNEQFF. CDR3 bases: TGTGCCAGCAGCGTCCGGGACACCTCCTACAATGAGCAGTTCTTC.